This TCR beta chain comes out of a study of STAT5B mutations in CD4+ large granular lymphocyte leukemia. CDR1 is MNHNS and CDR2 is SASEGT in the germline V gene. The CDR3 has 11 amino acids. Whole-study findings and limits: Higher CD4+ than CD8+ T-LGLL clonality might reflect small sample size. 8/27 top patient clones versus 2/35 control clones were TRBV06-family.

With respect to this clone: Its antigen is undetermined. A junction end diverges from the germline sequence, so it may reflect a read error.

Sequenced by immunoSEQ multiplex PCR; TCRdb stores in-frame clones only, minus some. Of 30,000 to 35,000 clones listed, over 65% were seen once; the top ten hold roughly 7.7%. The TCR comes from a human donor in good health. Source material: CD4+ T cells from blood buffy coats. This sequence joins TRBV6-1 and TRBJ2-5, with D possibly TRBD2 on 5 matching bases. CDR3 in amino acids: CALRRTETRYF. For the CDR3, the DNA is TGTGCCCTTAGGAGGACCGAGACCCGGTACTTC.